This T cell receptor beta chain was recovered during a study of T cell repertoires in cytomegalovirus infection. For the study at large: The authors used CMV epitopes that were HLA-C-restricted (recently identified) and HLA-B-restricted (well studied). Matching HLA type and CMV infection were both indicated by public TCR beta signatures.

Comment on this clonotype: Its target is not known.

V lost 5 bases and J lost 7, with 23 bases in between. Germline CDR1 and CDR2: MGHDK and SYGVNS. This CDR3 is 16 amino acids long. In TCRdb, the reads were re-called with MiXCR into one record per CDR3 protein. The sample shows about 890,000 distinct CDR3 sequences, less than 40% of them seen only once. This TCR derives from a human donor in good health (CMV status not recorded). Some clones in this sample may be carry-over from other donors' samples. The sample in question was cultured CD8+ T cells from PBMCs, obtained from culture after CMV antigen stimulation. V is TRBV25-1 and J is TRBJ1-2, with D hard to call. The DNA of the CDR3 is TGTGCCAGCAGTTTCACCCAAACCCAACATATTACTGGCTACACCTTC. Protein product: CASSFTQTQHITGYTF.